This entry lists 22 T cell receptor beta chains sequenced from one sample in a study of T cells after yellow fever vaccination. TCRdb re-analysed the 5' RACE reads in MiXCR, keeping a single row per CDR3 protein. The sample has some 400,000 distinct CDR3 sequences, 6.2% seen once; the top ten hold approximately 16%. The sequencing here drew on PBMCs, taken 5 days after the yellow fever booster vaccination. The receptors originated from a man aged 25 to 40 who received the YFV17D yellow fever vaccine.

This clonotype has only a few counts. V and J are TRBV11-2 and TRBJ2-1; D might be TRBD2 (6 bases). V was clipped by 4 bases and J by 4 bases, with 20 bases between them. Germline loops: CDR1 SGHAT, CDR2 FQNNGV. The CDR3 is made up of 17 amino acids. For the CDR3, the DNA is TGTGCCAGCAGCTCTACACTTATGAGCGGGCCGTACAATGAGCAGTTCTTC. As protein: CASSSTLMSGPYNEQFF. Complete variable domain (other parts from reference TRBV11-2 and TRBJ2-1): EAGVAQSPRYKIIEKRQSVAFWCNPISGHATLYWYQQILGQGPKLLIQFQNNGVVDDSQLPKDRFSAERLKGVDSTLKIQPAKLEDSAVYLCASSSTLMSGPYNEQFFGPGTRLTVL.

This clonotype was observed many times. V usage is TRBV7-8 and J usage is TRBJ1-5, with TRBD1 matching over 9 bases. Germline CDR1 and CDR2: SGHVS and FQNEAQ. J gave up 3 bases and V 1 base, and 4 bases lay outside the gene matches. The length of the CDR3 is 16 residues. CDR3 in DNA: TGTGCCAGCAGCTTAGGTAGACAGGGGGACAATCAGCCCCAGCATTTT. This sequence encodes CASSLGRQGDNQPQHF.

This clonotype was detected many times. The chain couples TRBV7-2 to TRBJ2-5; D gene uncertain. Trimming removed 0 bases from V and 4 bases from J, with 12 bases in between. Germline V gene lookup returns CDR1 SGHTA and CDR2 FQGNSA. The CDR3 runs 15 residues. CDR3 nucleotide sequence: TGTGCCAGCAGCTTAGCACCGCCCCCAGGAGAGACCCAGTACTTC. Translated, it gives CASSLAPPPGETQYF.

This clonotype was picked up a small number of times. The chain uses TRBV3-1 and TRBJ2-2, with no clear D. CDR1 is LGHDT, CDR2 YNNKEL, per germline (reference sequence). There are 16 residues in the CDR3. V lost 0 bases and J lost 1, with 9 bases in between. This CDR3 is CASSQDRPGNTGELFF. In DNA, the CDR3 is TGTGCCAGCAGCCAAGATAGGCCAGGGAACACCGGGGAGCTGTTTTTT.

This clonotype was seen once. Just one base apart from a much larger clone, this may be a read error. This sequence joins TRBV20-1 and TRBJ2-7; D is possibly TRBD2 (6 bases). Germline CDR1 and CDR2: DFQATT and SNEGSKA (reference sequence). The CDR3 has 15 residues. CDR3: CSASPLGLHSHEQYF. The CDR3 DNA reads TGCAGTGCTAGCCCACTGGGACTGCACTCCCACGAGCAGTACTTC.

The chain carries TRBV12-3 or TRBV12-4 and TRBJ2-4; TRBD2 is a possible D gene (7 bases). The CDR3 extends over 16 amino acids. V was trimmed by 7 bases and J by 1 base, leaving 17 bases between them. The CDR3 reads CASTRGAFRAKNIQYF. The CDR3 bases are TGTGCCAGCACCCGGGGGGCATTCCGGGCCAAAAACATTCAGTACTTC.

This clonotype has more than one count but fewer than ten. This rearrangement joins TRBV4-2 to TRBJ2-1; 7 positions agree with TRBD2. The V segment lost 4 bases and the J segment 6 bases; nucleotides outside the gene matches: 12. From germline, CDR1 is LGHNA and CDR2 YNFKEQ. This CDR3 has 16 amino acids. This chain's CDR3 is CASSLQGAGNGNEQFF. In DNA, the CDR3 is TGTGCCAGCAGCCTCCAAGGAGCGGGAAATGGCAATGAGCAGTTCTTC.

Many counts were recorded for this clonotype. The chain is built from TRBV5-1 and TRBJ2-7; 9 nucleotides line up with TRBD1. Losses at the gene ends were 3 bases for V and 2 bases for J; bases not matched to a gene: 6. Germline CDR1 reads SGHRS; CDR2 reads YFSETQ. This CDR3 has 15 residues. Here the CDR3 reads CASSWGQGSAYEQYF. CDR3 coding DNA: TGCGCCAGCAGCTGGGGACAGGGAAGTGCCTACGAGCAGTACTTC.

The sample holds a few counts of this clonotype. The chain links TRBV28 to TRBJ2-7, with D possibly TRBD1 on 6 matching bases. The germline V gene encodes CDR1 MDHEN and CDR2 SYDVKM. CDR3 length equals 13 residues. Between the trimmed V and J ends, which lost 6 bases and 5 bases, there was a span of 14 bases. The CDR3 coding sequence is TGTGCCAGCAGACCAGGACAGTCCCACGAGCAGTACTTC. This codes for CASRPGQSHEQYF.

This sequence joins TRBV20-1 and TRBJ1-1; D is uncertain. Trimming pared 6 bases from V and 2 bases from J, leaving 4 bases between. Germline V lookup: CDR1 DFQATT, CDR2 SNEGSKA (reference sequence). The CDR3 has 10 residues. CDR3: CSAGNTEAFF. The DNA for the CDR3 is TGCAGTGCCGGAAACACTGAAGCTTTCTTT.

This clonotype was counted at least ten times. The chain uses TRBV27 and TRBJ2-1, with a weak D call TRBD2 (6 bases). V shed 5 bases and J shed 9 bases, with 32 bases lying between them. This CDR3 is built from 19 residues. Germline CDR1 MNHEY, CDR2 SMNVEV (reference sequence). Written as DNA, the CDR3 is TGTGCCAGCAGTCCGCCCCCCATCCGTAGGACACTCCGGGGAGGTGAGCAGTTCTTC. Its translation: CASSPPPIRRTLRGGEQFF.

The rearrangement joins TRBV12-3 or TRBV12-4 to TRBJ2-7; TRBD2 matches 8 bases. The CDR3 has 14 residues. V lost 5 bases, J lost 4 bases, and 7 bases stayed unmatched. The CDR3 region has the DNA TGTGCCAGCAGTGGGAGCGGGAGAAGGTACGAGCAGTACTTC. Protein: CASSGSGRRYEQYF.

The rearrangement joins TRBV28 to TRBJ2-1, with a weak D call TRBD2 (5 bases). The CDR3 has 12 amino acids. Trimming cost V 8 bases and J 9 bases, with 14 bases left between them. Germline-derived CDR1 and CDR2 are MDHEN and SYDVKM. The CDR3 spells CASGLSRFEQFF. CDR3 DNA: TGTGCCAGCGGACTTTCCCGTTTTGAGCAGTTCTTC.

The table lists this clonotype with many counts. The CDR3 protein is CASSTSRASGREATDTQYF. The CDR3 coding sequence is TGTGCCAGCAGCACCAGTCGGGCTAGCGGGAGGGAGGCCACAGATACGCAGTATTTT. The chain has TRBV7-9 and TRBJ2-3; 12 bases agree with TRBD2. V shed 5 bases, J shed 2 bases, and the junction held 14 bases outside the gene matches. The CDR3 totals 19 residues. From germline, CDR1 is SEHNR and CDR2 FQNEAQ (reference sequence). Variable domain in full (rest from reference TRBV7-9 and TRBJ2-3): DTGVSQNPRHKITKRGQNVTFRCDPISEHNRLYWYRQTLGQGPEFLTYFQNEAQLEKSRLLSDRFSAERPKGSFSTLEIQRTEQGDSAMYLCASSTSRASGREATDTQYFGPGTRLTVL.

This clonotype was seen only a few times. This chain uses TRBV5-1 with TRBJ2-7; 10 bases line up with TRBD1. The CDR3 has 15 residues. The ends lost 4 bases at V and 6 bases at J; junction bases unmatched: 10. Germline CDR1 and CDR2: SGHRS and YFSETQ. CDR3 residues: CASSLPGQGMVEQYF. The CDR3 DNA follows: TGCGCCAGCAGCCTACCGGGACAGGGGATGGTCGAGCAGTACTTC.

This chain connects TRBV5-1 to TRBJ2-7; 7 nucleotides align to TRBD1. Germline lookup yields CDR1 SGHRS and CDR2 YFSETQ. J gave up 3 bases and V 4 bases, and 13 bases lay outside the gene matches. The length of the CDR3 is 16 residues. The CDR3 sequence: CASSVSGTANLYEQYF. CDR3 bases: TGCGCCAGCAGCGTTTCCGGGACAGCTAACCTCTACGAGCAGTACTTC.

Ten or more counts support this clonotype. The rearrangement links TRBV7-8 to TRBJ2-1; tentatively, D is TRBD2 (5 bases). The CDR3 sequence is 16 residues long. Germline V gene data show CDR1 as SGHVS and CDR2 as FQNEAQ. V was trimmed by 2 bases and J by 4 bases, leaving 15 bases between them. CDR3 bases: TGTGCCAGCAGCTTAAGGAGCGGACTGACATACAATGAGCAGTTCTTC. This translates into CASSLRSGLTYNEQFF.

This clonotype was found a few times. The V and J genes are TRBV30 and TRBJ2-1; D gene unclear. V gave up 2 bases and J gave up 5 bases, with 10 bases separating them. The CDR3 runs to 13 residues. CDR1 GTSNPN and CDR2 SVGIG come from the germline V gene (reference sequence). For the CDR3, the DNA is TGTGCCTGGAGTATCTTCTGGGACAATGAGCAGTTCTTC. Amino acids: CAWSIFWDNEQFF. Using reference TRBV30 and TRBJ2-1 for the parts outside the CDR3, the full variable domain is SQTIHQWPATLVQPVGSPLSLECTVEGTSNPNLYWYRQAAGRGLQLLFYSVGIGQISSEVPQNLSASRPQDRQFILSSKKLLLSDSGFYLCAWSIFWDNEQFFGPGTRLTVL.

This clonotype has only a few counts. The chain joins TRBV27 to TRBJ2-7; no definite D call. The CDR3 runs to 11 residues. From germline, CDR1 is MNHEY and CDR2 SMNVEV (reference sequence). The germline V and J ends were trimmed by 8 bases and 3 bases, with 8 bases remaining between them. The CDR3 nucleotides are TGTGCCAGCGGACCTTACTACGAGCAGTACTTC. As protein: CASGPYYEQYF.

This clonotype turned up a few times. The rearrangement links TRBV5-1 to TRBJ2-5; 8 nucleotides agree with TRBD1. The J segment lost 2 bases and the V segment lost 0 bases, leaving 3 bases of the junction unmatched. There are 15 residues in the CDR3. Per germline, CDR1 SGHRS and CDR2 YFSETQ. The CDR3 DNA follows: TGCGCCAGCAGCTTGGTCGGGACAGGACAAGAGACCCAGTACTTC. Encoded protein: CASSLVGTGQETQYF.

This clonotype was picked up a small number of times. The J gene is TRBJ2-2, the V gene TRBV11-2, with 8 bases fitting TRBD2. This CDR3 contains 17 residues. CDR1 SGHAT and CDR2 FQNNGV come from the germline V gene. V lost 6 bases to trimming and J lost 1 base; unmatched junction nucleotides: 10. The CDR3 nucleotides are TGTGCCAGCAGTTACGGACTAGCCGTAGTGAACACCGGGGAGCTGTTTTTT. Encoded protein: CASSYGLAVVNTGELFF.

CDR3: CSARAGNNEQFF. DNA of the CDR3: TGCAGTGCTAGGGCAGGAAACAATGAGCAGTTCTTC. This sequence joins TRBV20-1 and TRBJ2-1; D is ambiguous. The germline CDR1 and CDR2 sequences are DFQATT and SNEGSKA (reference sequence). This CDR3 contains 12 residues. V was pared by 3 bases and J by 5 bases, with 8 bases between.